This T cell receptor beta chain was observed in a study of blood T cell repertoires in COVID-19. Study-wide context: The study drew acute and convalescent COVID-19 samples from the United States, Italy and Spain. The cDNA or gDNA used as material had been derived from T cells, B-cell-depleted T cells, or PBMCs.

The CDR3 consists of 14 residues. In germline, CDR1 is LNHDA, CDR2 SQIVND (reference sequence). Trimming pared 5 bases from V and 4 bases from J, leaving 13 bases between. Cohort 3 recovery required two negative PCRs, clearance, or symptom resolution. Measured with immunoSEQ multiplex PCR; TCRdb has only the in-frame clones, and not every one. Of 450,000 to 600,000 clones in the sample, approximately 86% were seen once. This clone was observed a few times. This TCR was sampled from a woman between 18 and 29 years old who had recovered from COVID-19. This rearrangement joins TRBV19 to TRBJ2-3, with D possibly TRBD2 on 6 matching bases. Sequenced sample: PBMCs or T cells enriched from blood (not recorded which). This CDR3 is CASSLGLTPDTQYF. The CDR3 DNA reads as TGTGCCAGTAGTTTGGGACTGACCCCAGATACGCAGTATTTT. The full variable domain, in which reference TRBV19 and TRBJ2-3 provide the parts outside the CDR3, is DGGITQSPKYLFRKEGQNVTLSCEQNLNHDAMYWYRQDPGQGLRLIYYSQIVNDFQKGDIAEGYSVSREKKESFPLTVTSAQKNPTAFYLCASSLGLTPDTQYFGPGTRLTVL.